The 3 T cell receptor beta chains presented below share a single source sample, sequenced in a study of OX40 agonist ivuxolimab in advanced cancers. Some clones are missing from TCRdb's copy, which holds only in-frame ones; the method was immunoSEQ multiplex PCR. The sample carries about 110,000 clones, around 93% recorded once. Sequenced material: CD4+ or CD8+ T cells sorted from blood, taken in a trial of the OX40 agonist ivuxolimab. Source of these receptors: an adult with an advanced solid tumor such as melanoma, head and neck, liver or kidney cancer.

The rearrangement joins TRBV10-1 to TRBJ2-3; no clear D gene. Germline CDR1 and CDR2: WNHNN and SYGVQD (reference sequence). Trimming stripped 3 bases from V and 0 bases from J, with 4 bases between. The CDR3 totals 13 residues. CDR3 amino acids: CASSDPSTDTQYF. CDR3 in DNA: TGCGCCAGCAGTGACCCCAGCACAGATACGCAGTATTTT.

This chain uses TRBV6-5 with TRBJ2-7; 7 nucleotides line up with TRBD1. V shed 5 bases, J shed 2 bases, and the junction held 6 bases outside the gene matches. Germline CDR1 is MNHEY and CDR2 is SVGAGI. The CDR3 covers 14 residues. CDR3 in amino acids: CASSDRQGTYEQYF. The DNA of the CDR3 is TGTGCCAGCAGTGACCGACAGGGTACCTACGAGCAGTACTTC.

The chain uses TRBV6-5 and TRBJ2-7, with D possibly TRBD1 on 8 matching bases. Germline CDR1 and CDR2: MNHEY and SVGAGI. This CDR3 region has 15 residues. Trimming stripped 6 bases from V and 2 bases from J, with 17 bases between. The CDR3 loop is CASSLEQGGTYEQYF. The CDR3 bases are TGTGCCAGCAGCTTAGAACAGGGGGGGACCTACGAGCAGTACTTC.